This T cell receptor (beta chain) originates from a study of blood T cells in healthy people across ages. Study-level results: PBMC samples, being unsorted, prevented any conclusive comparison of naive and antigen-experienced cells.

Every donor provided around 9.3 milliliters of peripheral blood. No fewer than 6 micrograms of total RNA were isolated from every sample. The germline gives CDR1 SGHTA, CDR2 FQGNSA. The trim removed 4 bases at V and 3 bases at J, leaving 4 bases unmatched. This CDR3 spans 16 amino acids. In the case of this clonotype: The antigen remains unidentified.

Then a second PCR, running about 6 to 11 cycles, was carried out with a sample-barcoded 5' primer and a J-beta primer mix. Each single sample gave us at least 2.5 million CDR3-containing paired-end reads. TCRdb reanalysed the 5' RACE reads using MiXCR and keeps one entry per CDR3 protein. The repertoire holds around 650,000 distinct CDR3 sequences, with 32% as singletons. The TCR sequence derives from a woman aged 80 or over in good health. The chain links TRBV7-2 to TRBJ2-7; 15 positions agree with TRBD2. Sequencing used blood. The CDR3 sequence: CASSSRTSGGVYEQYF. The CDR3 bases are TGTGCCAGCAGCTCCAGGACTAGCGGGGGGGTCTACGAGCAGTACTTC.